The 16 T cell receptor beta chains in this list originate from one sample, sequenced in a study of tumor-infiltrating lymphocytes in localized non-small cell lung cancer. Repertoires were generated with immunoSEQ multiplex PCR, while TCRdb's copy carries only in-frame clones and drops some. The table has 21,000 or so clones, 73% seen once. Input material: lung tumor tissue. Receptors were obtained from a human donor with non-small cell lung cancer.

The V call is TRBV7-2, the J call TRBJ1-2; 7 bases map to TRBD1. Germline CDR1 SGHTA, CDR2 FQGNSA. The J segment lost 4 bases and the V segment lost 5 bases, leaving 4 bases of the junction unmatched. The CDR3 is made up of 13 amino acids. Here the CDR3 DNA reads TGTGCCAGCAGCCCCGGGACAGTCTATGGCTACACCTTC. Amino acids: CASSPGTVYGYTF.

The J gene is TRBJ1-2, the V gene TRBV7-9; 8 bases map to TRBD1. The CDR3 runs 16 residues. Germline CDR1 reads SEHNR; CDR2 reads FQNEAQ (reference sequence). The junction had 7 bases not matched to a gene; V was cut back by 1 base and J by 3 bases. The CDR3: CASSLGRTGKDYGYTF. The CDR3 DNA sequence: TGTGCCAGCAGCTTAGGCCGGACAGGGAAGGACTATGGCTACACCTTC.

This rearrangement joins TRBV13 to TRBJ2-2; D is possibly TRBD1 or TRBD2 (5 bases each). This CDR3 is 17 amino acids long. Germline V gene sequence: CDR1 PRHDT, CDR2 FYEKMQ (reference sequence). Trimming pared 1 base from V and 3 bases from J, leaving 15 bases between. As DNA, the CDR3 is TGTGCCAGCAGCTTAGAAATGGGCAGGGACGACACCGGGGAGCTGTTTTTT. Amino acids: CASSLEMGRDDTGELFF.

The V and J genes are TRBV28 and TRBJ1-2; 7 positions match TRBD1. Losses at the gene ends were 5 bases for V and 7 bases for J; bases not matched to a gene: 7. This CDR3 contains 13 residues. CDR1 and CDR2 from the germline V gene are MDHEN and SYDVKM. The chain's CDR3 is CASSPTGASGYTF. CDR3 sequence (DNA): TGTGCCAGCAGTCCTACAGGGGCGAGTGGCTACACCTTC.

This clone was recorded a few times. The V and J genes are TRBV14 and TRBJ2-1, with TRBD1 identical over 11 bases. After removal of 0 bases from V and 9 bases from J, the junction contained 7 bases not matched to a gene. The germline V gene has CDR1 SGHDN and CDR2 FVKESK. CDR3 length equals 16 residues. The CDR3 nucleotides read TGTGCCAGCAGCCAAGATGGACAGGGGGCTATAGGTGAGCAGTTCTTC. This encodes CASSQDGQGAIGEQFF.

The chain recombines TRBV15 with TRBJ2-7; 8 positions agree with TRBD1. Unmatched junction bases numbered 6, after V lost 2 bases and J lost 0 bases. Germline values: CDR1 LNHNV, CDR2 YYDKDF (reference sequence). The CDR3 runs 16 residues. CDR3 loop: CATSRLGTGGSYEQYF. The CDR3 DNA sequence: TGTGCCACCAGCAGATTAGGAACAGGGGGCTCCTACGAGCAGTACTTC.

This chain links TRBV15 with TRBJ2-1; TRBD1 is a possible D gene (6 bases). This CDR3 region has 16 residues. Trimming took off 1 base at V and 10 bases at J, with 20 bases between the two ends. CDR1 is LNHNV, CDR2 YYDKDF, per germline (reference sequence). The DNA of the CDR3 is TGTGCCACCAGCAGAGCTCGGGACACCTCTACGGACGAGCAGTTCTTC. This sequence encodes CATSRARDTSTDEQFF.

The chain links TRBV7-2 to TRBJ1-1, with TRBD1 identical over 8 bases. The length of the CDR3 is 15 residues. Germline values: CDR1 SGHTA, CDR2 FQGNSA. Unmatched junction bases numbered 9, after V lost 5 bases and J lost 4 bases. The CDR3 spells CASSRYRGLGTEAFF. CDR3 DNA: TGTGCCAGCAGCAGATACAGGGGGTTGGGCACTGAAGCTTTCTTT.

The rearrangement links TRBV19 to TRBJ1-1; D is possibly TRBD1 (6 bases). This CDR3 has 13 amino acids. V lost 5 bases and J 2 bases, leaving 9 bases between the germline ends. Germline loops: CDR1 LNHDA, CDR2 SQIVND (reference sequence). CDR3 in amino acids: CASSLQGNTEAFF. In DNA, the CDR3 is TGTGCCAGTAGTCTACAGGGAAACACTGAAGCTTTCTTT.

A few counts support this clone. The chain links TRBV18 to TRBJ1-6; TRBD1 might be the D (5 bases). Trimming removed 3 bases at V and 18 bases at J, with 12 bases between. CDR1 and CDR2 from the germline V gene are KGHSH and LQKENI. The CDR3 is 11 amino acids. The CDR3 DNA reads as TGTGCCAGCTCACCGGGACTCCCGACCCACTTT. This sequence encodes CASSPGLPTHF.

The gene calls are TRBV29-1 and TRBJ1-3; tentatively, D is TRBD1 (6 bases). The ends were cut back, 8 bases at V and 0 bases at J, with 14 bases in the middle. This CDR3 has 14 residues. The germline CDR1 and CDR2 sequences are SQVTM and ANQGSEA. The CDR3 sequence: CSFRTDSSGNTIYF. The DNA for the CDR3 is TGCAGCTTCCGGACAGATTCCTCTGGAAACACCATATATTTT.

This chain links TRBV7-8 with TRBJ1-5; D call uncertain. Germline assignment: CDR1 SGHVS and CDR2 FQNEAQ. V was trimmed by 1 base and J by 2 bases, leaving 3 bases between them. This CDR3 contains 13 residues. As DNA, the CDR3 is TGTGCCAGCAGCTTAGGGCGCAATCAGCCCCAGCATTTT. This sequence encodes CASSLGRNQPQHF.

This clone was found a few times. The gene calls are TRBV7-6 and TRBJ2-7; tentatively, D is TRBD2 (5 bases). Germline lookup yields CDR1 SGHVS and CDR2 FNYEAQ. The CDR3 runs to 14 residues. V dropped 4 bases and J dropped 0 bases, with 10 bases sitting between them. The DNA for the CDR3 is TGTGCCAGCAGCTCACGGGATCGCTCCTACGAGCAGTACTTC. It yields the protein CASSSRDRSYEQYF.

The chain links TRBV18 to TRBJ1-5, with D maybe TRBD1 (5 bases). The CDR3 runs 10 residues. Germline V gene data show CDR1 as KGHSH and CDR2 as LQKENI. The V end lost 7 bases, the J end lost 15 bases, and 13 bases lay between the germline ends. CDR3 sequence: CASFSGKRHF. In DNA form, the CDR3 reads TGTGCCAGCTTTTCAGGGAAAAGGCATTTT.

By sample fraction, this clone is medium-sized. The chain employs TRBV11-3 and TRBJ1-1; D perhaps matches TRBD1 (6 bases). In germline, CDR1 is SGHNT, CDR2 YENEEA. The CDR3 runs to 14 residues. V lost 5 bases, J lost 4 bases, and 14 bases lay in between. The CDR3 nucleotides read TGTGCCAGCAGCCCACAGGGATTGGGCACTGAAGCTTTCTTT. This sequence encodes CASSPQGLGTEAFF.

The chain has TRBV5-5 and TRBJ1-1, with D unresolved. The CDR3 runs to 13 residues. Germline CDR1 and CDR2: SGHKS and YYEKEE (reference sequence). The V end was cut by 0 bases, the J end by 6 bases, with 9 bases between. The CDR3 DNA is TGTGCCAGCAGCTTGGGTGGGGAGGCTGAAGCTTTCTTT. Translation: CASSLGGEAEAFF. The variable domain in full, with the rest retrieved from reference TRBV5-5 and TRBJ1-1, is DAGVTQSPTHLIKTRGQQVTLRCSPISGHKSVSWYQQVLGQGPQFIFQYYEKEERGRGNFPDRFSARQFPNYSSELNVNALLLGDSALYLCASSLGGEAEAFFGQGTRLTVV.